A single sample gave rise to the 21 T cell receptor beta chains below, sequenced in a study (dated by TCRdb to 2015 to 2017). Libraries were built with 5' RACE. The sequencing machine was an Illumina MiSeq. Using fastp at Q25 and MiXCR, TCRdb reprocessed the public reads and kept productive beta chains. Here each entry gathers all rows of one CDR3 protein and keeps the most common genes and DNA. The sample table lists about 62,000 distinct CDR3 sequences, approximately 31% of them with a count of one. About 2.5% of the sample is held by the ten biggest clonotypes. The sample taken for sequencing was tumor-infiltrating naive CD4+ T cells sorted from the breast tumor. The intended sense of this specimen's cell subset or site label: naive CD4+ T cells, CD4+CD45RA+CD25-. Receptor source: a female donor with breast cancer.

This clonotype has just one count. One junction end does not reproduce the germline sequence, and a read error may be involved. The rearrangement links TRBV4-1 to TRBJ1-5; D gene unclear. CDR1 and CDR2 (germline): MGHRA, YSYEKL. The CDR3 length is 16 residues. CDR3 sequence reads: CATSQDGGLGNQPQHF. The CDR3 coding sequence is TGCGCCACCAGCCAAGATGGCGGTCTGGGCAATCAGCCCCAGCATTTT.

This clonotype was counted between two and nine times. The CDR3 loop reads CATSRDEGVRGEKLFF. CDR3 DNA sequence: TGTGCCACCAGCAGAGATGAGGGGGTTAGGGGTGAAAAACTGTTTTTT. The chain uses TRBV15 and TRBJ1-4, with D possibly being TRBD1 (6 bases). The CDR3 totals 16 residues. V lost 0 bases and J lost 7, with 15 bases in between. Germline V CDR1 and CDR2: LNHNV, YYDKDF (reference sequence).

V usage is TRBV5-1 and J usage is TRBJ2-5; 8 nucleotides agree with TRBD2. V was clipped by 2 bases and J by 2 bases; unmatched bases: 14. The length of the CDR3 is 18 residues. Germline V gene lookup returns CDR1 SGHRS and CDR2 YFSETQ. In DNA, the CDR3 is TGCGCCAGCAGCTTCGGACGAACGGGGGGGCACACTCAAGAGACCCAGTACTTC. It yields the protein CASSFGRTGGHTQETQYF.

The chain combines TRBV4-2 with TRBJ2-3, with 9 bases fitting TRBD2. J lost 4 bases, V lost 4 bases, and 15 bases had no gene match. The length of the CDR3 is 18 residues. Germline V gene data show CDR1 as LGHNA and CDR2 as YNFKEQ. CDR3 in amino acids: CASSPRGRGGLGPDTQYF. The CDR3 bases are TGTGCCAGCAGCCCCCGCGGGCGGGGGGGCCTGGGTCCAGATACGCAGTATTTT.

The chain uses TRBV28 and TRBJ2-7; D could derive from TRBD1 or TRBD2 (5 bases each). CDR3 length: 14 amino acids. Germline loops: CDR1 MDHEN, CDR2 SYDVKM. The V end lost 6 bases, the J end lost 4 bases, and 16 bases lay between the germline ends. CDR3 residues: CASSGDRRAYEQYF. The CDR3 nucleotides read TGTGCCAGCAGCGGGGACCGACGTGCTTACGAGCAGTACTTC.

This chain uses TRBV5-1 with TRBJ2-3, with D possibly matching TRBD2 (7 bases). The V end lost 4 bases, the J end lost 4 bases, and 10 bases lay between the germline ends. The V gene's germline CDR1 is SGHRS and CDR2 YFSETQ. The CDR3 covers 13 residues. The CDR3 loop is CASSEGGADTQYF. The CDR3 nucleotides read TGCGCCAGCAGCGAGGGGGGGGCAGATACGCAGTATTTT.

V is TRBV7-9 and J is TRBJ2-3; TRBD2 might be the D (5 bases). Germline V gene lookup returns CDR1 SEHNR and CDR2 FQNEAQ (reference sequence). CDR3 size: 13 residues. Trimming took 5 bases from V and 8 from J, leaving 14 bases between them. CDR3 sequence (DNA): TGTGCCAGCAGCCCCTCCTTCCGGGGTACGCAGTATTTT. Protein: CASSPSFRGTQYF.

This clonotype showed up many times. The chain uses TRBV4-1 and TRBJ2-1; the D is unclear. The CDR3 extends over 15 amino acids. Germline CDR1 reads MGHRA; CDR2 reads YSYEKL. Trimming cost V 4 bases and J 6 bases, with 16 bases left between them. The CDR3 coding sequence is TGCGCCAGCAGCCCGGCGGCCCATAGCATCAATGAGCAGTTCTTC. Translated, it gives CASSPAAHSINEQFF.

This clonotype was counted a few times. DNA for the CDR3: TGTGCCAGCAGGGTTACCGGCAGCTCCTACGAGCAGTACTTC. Translating it yields CASRVTGSSYEQYF. The rearrangement uses TRBV2 and TRBJ2-7; D remains ambiguous. Germline loops: CDR1 SNHLY, CDR2 FYNNEI. The CDR3 has 14 amino acids. The germline V and J ends were trimmed by 6 bases and 0 bases, with 12 bases remaining between them.

This clonotype occurred a few times. Given a much more abundant clone one base away, this may be a read error. The chain recombines TRBV4-3 with TRBJ2-3; possibly TRBD2 for D (6 bases). CDR1 is LGHNA, CDR2 YSLEER, per germline. The CDR3 covers 16 residues. CDR3 protein: CASSQGDFSITGTQYF. The DNA for the CDR3 is TGCGCCAGCAGCCAAGGGGACTTTTCGATCACAGGTACGCAGTATTTT.

The gene calls are TRBV6-1 and TRBJ1-4; D not resolved. V shed 6 bases and J shed 8 bases, with 13 bases lying between them. This CDR3 comprises 13 residues. Germline lookup yields CDR1 MNHNS and CDR2 SASEGT. The CDR3 sequence is CASSPSRREKLFF. CDR3 bases: TGTGCCAGCAGCCCATCACGGAGGGAAAAACTGTTTTTT.

This clonotype has ten or more counts. The rearrangement joins TRBV7-9 to TRBJ1-1, with 7 bases that match TRBD1. V was clipped by 5 bases and J by 11 bases; unmatched bases: 17. The CDR3 totals 15 residues. The V gene's germline CDR1 is SEHNR and CDR2 FQNEAQ (reference sequence). The CDR3 DNA is TGTGCCAGCAGCCAATACGGGACAGTAACTAACGTGGCTTTCTTT. The encoded protein is CASSQYGTVTNVAFF.

This chain links TRBV7-2 with TRBJ2-5; D call uncertain. Germline V gives CDR1 SGHTA, CDR2 FQGNSA. V dropped 1 base and J dropped 5 bases, with 14 bases sitting between them. The CDR3 totals 15 residues. The CDR3 here is CASSLGPTPPETQYF. The DNA of the CDR3 is TGTGCCAGCAGCTTAGGCCCTACCCCCCCGGAGACCCAGTACTTC. Together with reference TRBV7-2 and TRBJ2-5, the CDR3 gives the full variable domain: GAGVSQSPSNKVTEKGKDVELRCDPISGHTALYWYRQSLGQGLEFLIYFQGNSAPDKSGLPSDRFSAERTGGSVSTLTIQRTQQEDSAVYLCASSLGPTPPETQYFGPGTRLLVL.

As for this clonotype: This may arise from a read error, as a much more abundant clone is one base away. The gene calls are TRBV6-6 and TRBJ2-6, with D perhaps matching TRBD1 (5 bases). The germline gives CDR1 MNHNY, CDR2 SVGAGI (reference sequence). The CDR3 length is 15 residues. The CDR3 region has the DNA TGTGCCAGCAGTTACGGGGCAGTTGGGGCCAACGTCCCGACTTTC. This encodes CASSYGAVGANVPTF.

Notes on this clonotype: The junction differs from germline at one of its ends, possibly a read error. The V gene is TRBV29-1, the J gene TRBJ1-2, with 12 bases fitting TRBD1. This CDR3 has 18 amino acids. Germline CDR1 and CDR2: SQVTM and ANQGSEA. CDR3 in amino acids: CSVEGERGQGAALDGYTF. In DNA form, the CDR3 reads TGCAGCGTCGAAGGGGAGCGGGGACAGGGGGCTGCTCTTGATGGCTACACCTTC. Variable domain in full (rest from reference TRBV29-1 and TRBJ1-2): SAVISQKPSRDICQRGTSLTIQCQVDSQVTMMFWYRQQPGQSLTLIATANQGSEATYESGFVIDKFPISRPNLTFSTLTVSNMSPEDSSIYLCSVEGERGQGAALDGYTFGSGTRLTVV.

This clonotype was picked up a small number of times. V gene TRBV6-1 combines with J gene TRBJ1-5; 7 bases are shared with TRBD1. After removal of 5 bases from V and 4 bases from J, the junction contained 5 bases not matched to a gene. The germline V gene has CDR1 MNHNS and CDR2 SASEGT. The CDR3 is 14 residues long. The CDR3 loop is CASSRDRVNQPQHF. Here the CDR3 DNA reads TGTGCCAGCAGTCGAGACAGGGTAAATCAGCCCCAGCATTTT.

This clonotype was recorded at least ten times. The chain recombines TRBV20-1 with TRBJ2-1; TRBD2 aligns across 7 bases. V lost 0 bases to trimming and J lost 0 bases; unmatched junction nucleotides: 8. This CDR3 region has 17 residues. Germline loops: CDR1 DFQATT, CDR2 SNEGSKA (reference sequence). Written as DNA, the CDR3 is TGCAGTGCTAGAGATAGGGCGGGAGTCCTCTCCTACAATGAGCAGTTCTTC. Protein product: CSARDRAGVLSYNEQFF.

A remark on this clonotype: The junction differs from germline at one of its ends, possibly a read error. The rearrangement links TRBV5-1 to TRBJ1-1; 8 nucleotides agree with TRBD1. The CDR3 extends over 16 amino acids. CDR1 and CDR2 from the germline V gene are SGHRS and YFSETQ. This chain's CDR3 is CASSLPRTGMNIEAFF. The CDR3 region has the DNA TGCGCCAGCAGCCTCCCCCGGACAGGGATGAACATTGAAGCTTTCTTT.

This clonotype occurred a few times. The V call is TRBV12-3 or TRBV12-4, the J call TRBJ1-1; no reliable D call. The CDR3 sequence is 13 residues long. Trimming stripped 7 bases from V and 4 bases from J, with 13 bases between. CDR3 nucleotide sequence: TGTGCCAGCAATTTCTCTCAAGGCACTGAAGCTTTCTTT. It specifies CASNFSQGTEAFF.

The CDR3 is CASSQEVAGRTEAFF. The CDR3 DNA follows: TGCGCCAGCAGCCAAGAGGTCGCGGGAAGGACTGAAGCTTTCTTT. This rearrangement joins TRBV4-1 to TRBJ1-1; D is unclear. Trimming took 0 bases from V and 5 from J, leaving 13 bases between them. From germline, CDR1 is MGHRA and CDR2 YSYEKL. CDR3 size: 15 residues.

V and J are TRBV12-3 or TRBV12-4 and TRBJ2-7; 11 nucleotides align to TRBD2. The CDR3 length is 15 residues. The trim removed 5 bases at V and 1 base at J, leaving 4 bases unmatched. CDR3 in DNA: TGTGCCAGCAGTACGACTAGCGGGGTATCCTACGAGCAGTACTTC. Translation gives CASSTTSGVSYEQYF.